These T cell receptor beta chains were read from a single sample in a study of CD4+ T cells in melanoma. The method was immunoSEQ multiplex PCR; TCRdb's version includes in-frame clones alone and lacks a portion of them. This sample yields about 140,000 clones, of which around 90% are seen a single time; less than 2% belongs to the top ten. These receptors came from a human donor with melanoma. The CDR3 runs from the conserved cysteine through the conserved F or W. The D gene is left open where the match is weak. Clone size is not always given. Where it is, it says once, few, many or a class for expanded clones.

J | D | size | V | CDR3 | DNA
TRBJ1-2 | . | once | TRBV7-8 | CASSLIQAVGYTF | TGTGCCAGCAGCTTAATTCAGGCGGTTGGCTACACCTTC
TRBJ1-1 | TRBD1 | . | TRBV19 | CASLLRQGANTEAFF | TGTGCCAGTTTACTTAGACAGGGCGCGAACACTGAAGCTTTCTTT
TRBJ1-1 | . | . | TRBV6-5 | CASSYDSTGEAFF | TGTGCCAGCAGTTACGATAGTACGGGTGAAGCTTTCTTT
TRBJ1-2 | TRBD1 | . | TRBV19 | CASRKAGGYYGYTF | TGTGCCAGTAGGAAAGCAGGGGGGTACTATGGCTACACCTTC
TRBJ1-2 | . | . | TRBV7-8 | CASSPREGNYGYTF | TGTGCCAGCAGCCCTAGGGAGGGAAACTATGGCTACACCTTC
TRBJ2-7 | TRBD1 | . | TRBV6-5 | CASRRDRGYEQYF | TGTGCCAGCAGGAGGGACAGGGGCTACGAGCAGTACTTC
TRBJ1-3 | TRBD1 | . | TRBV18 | CASSPGQFSGNTIYF | TGTGCCAGCTCACCGGGACAGTTCTCTGGAAACACCATATATTTT
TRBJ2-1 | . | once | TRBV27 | CASSIRVPDDEQFF | TGTGCCAGCAGTATCAGGGTGCCGGACGATGAGCAGTTCTTC
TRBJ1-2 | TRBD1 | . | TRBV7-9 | CASSRATGGGYGYTF | TGTGCCAGCAGCCGCGCAACAGGGGGCGGCTATGGCTACACCTTC
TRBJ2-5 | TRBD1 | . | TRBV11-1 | CASSRGQGARETQYF | TGTGCCAGCAGCCGAGGACAGGGGGCCCGAGAGACCCAGTACTTC
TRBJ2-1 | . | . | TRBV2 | CASRRGDEQFF | TGTGCCAGCCGCCGTGGGGATGAGCAGTTCTTC
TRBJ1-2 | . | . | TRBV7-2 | CASSLKVRSYGYTF | TGTGCCAGCAGCTTAAAGGTCCGAAGCTATGGCTACACCTTC
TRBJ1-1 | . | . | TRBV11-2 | CASSLTSGLNTEAFF | TGTGCCAGCAGCCTAACATCGGGGCTGAACACTGAAGCTTTCTTT
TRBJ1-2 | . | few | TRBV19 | CASSGQVDGYTF | TGTGCCAGTAGTGGTCAGGTCGATGGCTACACCTTC